This T cell receptor (beta chain) originates from a study of control samples from healthy donors and cancer patients (dated by TCRdb to the early 2020s). For this clone: The antigen this receptor binds is unknown. No per-base quality is available; no much larger clone lies one base away.

Counted from cysteine to phenylalanine, this CDR3 has 15 amino acids. Just the 45-base CDR3 DNA is kept, in frame starting at base 1. Per the germline V gene, SGDLS is the CDR1 and YYNGEE is the CDR2. V and J are truncated by 3 bases and 7 bases respectively, leaving an intervening sequence of 17 bases. The library was generated by the immunoSEQ multiplex PCR assay. TCRdb took this table from immuneACCESS and kept in-frame rearrangements with V and J called. Such tables lack part of the clones; where checked against another copy, unresolved V genes explain under half of the gap, and the rest is unexplained. For this sample there are under 100,000 clones; 70% to 90% appear just once. The top ten hold less than 10% of the sample.

The chain is made from TRBV9 and TRBJ2-1; a tentative D call is TRBD1 (7 bases match). The receptor was derived from a woman aged 45-59 years with colorectal cancer. The sample comprised PBMCs. CDR3 loop: CASSGRTAGGNEQFF. The sequenced DNA: TGTGCCAGCAGCGGAAGAACCGCAGGGGGGAATGAGCAGTTCTTC.